One sample yielded the 7 T cell receptor beta chains listed below, sequenced in a study of OX40 agonist ivuxolimab in advanced cancers. The assay was immunoSEQ multiplex PCR, and TCRdb's table has in-frame clones only and misses some. Of about 70,000 clones in the sample, just over 90% were seen once. The specimen comprised CD4+ or CD8+ T cells sorted from blood, sampled in a trial of the OX40 agonist ivuxolimab. These receptors all come from an adult with an advanced solid tumor such as melanoma, head and neck, liver or kidney cancer.

This chain joins TRBV28 and TRBJ1-5; no reliable D call. V shed 4 bases and J shed 0 bases, with 7 bases lying between them. The CDR3 has 14 amino acids. CDR1 is MDHEN, CDR2 SYDVKM, per germline. The chain's CDR3 is CASSWAVSNQPQHF. The CDR3 coding sequence is TGTGCCAGCAGTTGGGCTGTTAGCAATCAGCCCCAGCATTTT.

This chain connects TRBV4-2 to TRBJ2-7; 10 bases agree with TRBD1. J lost 3 bases, V lost 5 bases, and 4 bases had no gene match. This CDR3 is 14 amino acids long. CDR1 is LGHNA, CDR2 YNFKEQ, per germline. Here the CDR3 reads CASSSGTGVYEQYF. Written as DNA, the CDR3 is TGTGCCAGCAGCTCCGGGACAGGGGTCTACGAGCAGTACTTC.

This rearrangement joins TRBV28 to TRBJ2-1, with 9 bases matching TRBD2. Germline V gene lookup returns CDR1 MDHEN and CDR2 SYDVKM. After removal of 7 bases from V and 0 bases from J, the junction contained 4 bases not matched to a gene. The length of the CDR3 is 15 residues. CDR3 protein: CASMAGGPSYNEQFF. Here the CDR3 DNA reads TGTGCCAGCATGGCGGGAGGGCCCTCCTACAATGAGCAGTTCTTC.

The CDR3 DNA sequence: TGTGCCAGCAGCCCTTCCGGACTTAGCGGGAGGAACACCGGGGAGCTGTTTTTT. Translated, it gives CASSPSGLSGRNTGELFF. The chain combines TRBV13 with TRBJ2-2; TRBD2 aligns across 9 bases. The germline gives CDR1 PRHDT, CDR2 FYEKMQ (reference sequence). This CDR3 region has 18 residues. Unmatched junction bases numbered 11, after V lost 5 bases and J lost 1 base.

The chain links TRBV5-4 to TRBJ2-3, with a tentative D call TRBD2 (7 bases). V was cut by 2 bases and J by 4 bases, with 11 bases left in between. This CDR3 comprises 14 residues. Per germline, CDR1 SGHNT and CDR2 YYREEE (reference sequence). In DNA form, the CDR3 reads TGTGCCAGCAGCTTAGGGGGGGTTGCAGATACGCAGTATTTT. Protein sequence: CASSLGGVADTQYF.

This clone has a single count. The chain has TRBV9 and TRBJ2-3, with D possibly matching TRBD2 (6 bases). Trimming removed 5 bases at V and 4 bases at J, with 8 bases between. The length of the CDR3 is 12 residues. Germline CDR1 reads SGDLS; CDR2 reads YYNGEE. CDR3 nucleotide sequence: TGTGCCAGCAGGGGGGGTTCAGATACGCAGTATTTT. Translated, it gives CASRGGSDTQYF.

The count of this clone is one. The V gene is TRBV7-2, the J gene TRBJ2-7, with 11 nucleotides matching TRBD2. The CDR3 consists of 14 residues. Germline CDR1 and CDR2: SGHTA and FQGNSA. J was trimmed by 5 bases and V by 0 bases; bases with no gene match: 0. This chain's CDR3 is CASSLALAGDEQYF. CDR3 DNA: TGTGCCAGCAGCTTAGCACTAGCGGGAGACGAGCAGTACTTC.